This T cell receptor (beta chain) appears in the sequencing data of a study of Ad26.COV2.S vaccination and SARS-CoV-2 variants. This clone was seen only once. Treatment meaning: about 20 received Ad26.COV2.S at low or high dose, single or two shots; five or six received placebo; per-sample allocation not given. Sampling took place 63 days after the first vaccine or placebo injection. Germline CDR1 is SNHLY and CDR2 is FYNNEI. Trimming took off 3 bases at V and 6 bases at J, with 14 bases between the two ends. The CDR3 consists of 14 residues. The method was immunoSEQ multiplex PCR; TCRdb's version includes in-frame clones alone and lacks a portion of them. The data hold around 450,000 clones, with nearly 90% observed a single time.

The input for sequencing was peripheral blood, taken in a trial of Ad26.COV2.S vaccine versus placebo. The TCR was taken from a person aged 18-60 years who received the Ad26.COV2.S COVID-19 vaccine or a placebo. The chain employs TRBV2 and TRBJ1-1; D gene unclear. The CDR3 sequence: CASSDQVRYSEAFF. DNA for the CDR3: TGTGCCAGCAGTGATCAGGTGAGATACTCTGAAGCTTTCTTT.